The clone carrying this T cell receptor beta chain was seen just once. Its antigen remains unknown. A J-beta primer mix and a sample-barcoded 5' primer were used in a second PCR of roughly 6 to 12 cycles. Every cDNA was tagged by a template-switch adaptor with 12 random nucleotides. MiXCR was run by TCRdb on the 5' RACE reads, yielding one entry per CDR3 protein. Among 650,000 to 800,000 distinct CDR3 sequences listed, 40% to 65% were seen once. Each donor gave roughly 9.8 milliliters of peripheral blood. The total RNA that was extracted per sample amounted to at least 5.5 micrograms. This specimen belongs to a study of blood T cells in healthy people across ages. General study findings and limits: With unsorted PBMCs, a conclusive comparison of naive versus antigen-experienced cells was not possible.

The CDR3 contains 13 residues. V was shortened by 1 base and J by 7 bases, with 9 bases between the two germline ends. The chain links TRBV12-3 or TRBV12-4 to TRBJ2-3; D not certain. The sequenced material came from blood. The receptor was isolated from a woman older than 75 in good health. CDR3 loop: CASSLVWDYTQYF. For the CDR3, the DNA is TGTGCCAGCAGTTTAGTCTGGGATTATACGCAGTATTTT.